This T cell receptor beta chain is drawn from a study of TIL therapy for anti-PD-1-resistant metastatic lung cancer. Study context: Patients then received nivolumab; progressors got lymphodepletion, TIL and IL-2. A few tumors were EGFR-mutant and two were ALK-rearranged. Tumors had a median PD-L1 proportion score of approximately 6.4%.

This was the immunoSEQ v3 assay. Each library reached some 2 million read pairs, or roughly 5-6 million at deep level. The data were produced by immunoSEQ multiplex PCR, yet TCRdb's version contains in-frame clones alone and is incomplete. Of 55,000 or so clones in the sample, roughly 77% were seen once. Time point described: pre-treatment sample, taken before nivolumab and TIL therapy. The CDR3 spans 14 residues. Germline V gives CDR1 MNHEY, CDR2 SVGAGI. V lost 0 bases and J lost 9, with 12 bases in between. This sequence was found in a person between 30 and 79 years old with non-small cell lung cancer. The V and J genes are TRBV6-5 and TRBJ2-1, with D unclear. The sample consisted of blood, taken at baseline. Here the CDR3 DNA reads TGTGCCAGCAGTTACTCCCAGACCGTCGGTGAGCAGTTCTTC. Translation gives CASSYSQTVGEQFF.